A selection of T cell receptor beta chains follows, all from one sample in a study of blood T cell repertoires in COVID-19. Profiled with immunoSEQ multiplex PCR; TCRdb holds only in-frame clones, not every one. The sample lists 60,000 to 85,000 clones, around 80% occurring once. Sequenced: peripheral blood. These receptor sequences come from a human donor in a cohort sampled during active COVID-19. Each CDR3 is given with its conserved first and last residue. Each record gives: J gene, clone size, D gene, V gene, CDR3 protein, CDR3 DNA. The D gene is left open where the match is weak. Some rows have no size entry. The others give once, few or many, or a class for an expanded clone.

J gene: TRBJ1-5
clone size: once
D gene: NA
V gene: TRBV20-1
CDR3 protein: CSASPDQPQHF
CDR3 DNA: TGCAGTGCTAGTCCAGATCAGCCCCAGCATTTT

J gene: TRBJ2-5
clone size: NA
D gene: TRBD2
V gene: TRBV4-3
CDR3 protein: CASSQDRRGATETQYF
CDR3 DNA: TGCGCCAGCAGCCAAGATAGGCGGGGGGCAACGGAGACCCAGTACTTC

J gene: TRBJ1-5
clone size: NA
D gene: NA
V gene: TRBV7-2
CDR3 protein: CASSQDSFQPQHF
CDR3 DNA: TGTGCCAGCAGCCAGGACAGCTTTCAGCCCCAGCATTTT

J gene: TRBJ2-7
clone size: NA
D gene: NA
V gene: TRBV18
CDR3 protein: CASSPPGERSYEQYF
CDR3 DNA: TGTGCCAGCTCACCACCGGGTGAGAGGTCCTACGAGCAGTACTTC

J gene: TRBJ2-2
clone size: few
D gene: NA
V gene: TRBV25-1
CDR3 protein: CASSVSGNTGELFF
CDR3 DNA: TGTGCCAGCAGTGTTTCAGGGAACACCGGGGAGCTGTTTTTT

J gene: TRBJ1-2
clone size: once
D gene: NA
V gene: TRBV28
CDR3 protein: CASSLTRGSYGYTF
CDR3 DNA: TGTGCCAGCAGTTTGACCAGGGGAAGCTATGGCTACACCTTC

J gene: TRBJ2-2
clone size: few
D gene: NA
V gene: TRBV6-5
CDR3 protein: CASSAGGGFGELFF
CDR3 DNA: TGTGCCAGCAGCGCCGGTGGGGGGTTCGGGGAGCTGTTTTTT

J gene: TRBJ1-1
clone size: NA
D gene: NA
V gene: TRBV6-5
CDR3 protein: CASSRPGVTEAFF
CDR3 DNA: TGTGCCAGCAGCCGTCCCGGGGTCACTGAAGCTTTCTTT

J gene: TRBJ2-2
clone size: NA
D gene: TRBD1
V gene: TRBV30
CDR3 protein: CACTGGSTGELFF
CDR3 DNA: TGTGCCTGTACAGGGGGTTCGACCGGGGAGCTGTTTTTT

J gene: TRBJ2-5
clone size: few
D gene: TRBD1
V gene: TRBV7-7
CDR3 protein: CASSHGQGGETQYF
CDR3 DNA: TGTGCTAGCAGCCACGGACAGGGAGGCGAGACCCAGTACTTC

J gene: TRBJ1-2
clone size: NA
D gene: NA
V gene: TRBV12-3/TRBV12-4
CDR3 protein: CASSLASGSGYTF
CDR3 DNA: TGTGCCAGCAGTTTGGCGAGTGGGAGCGGCTACACCTTC

J gene: TRBJ1-2
clone size: NA
D gene: NA
V gene: TRBV21-1
CDR3 protein: CASTNGTGGDGYTF
CDR3 DNA: TGTGCCAGCACCAACGGGACAGGGGGAGATGGCTACACCTTC

J gene: TRBJ1-6
clone size: NA
D gene: TRBD1
V gene: TRBV30
CDR3 protein: CAWVDRGPNNSPLHF
CDR3 DNA: TGTGCCTGGGTGGACAGGGGGCCCAATAATTCACCCCTCCACTTT

J gene: TRBJ2-2
clone size: NA
D gene: NA
V gene: TRBV15
CDR3 protein: CATSRDIRQGGTGELFF
CDR3 DNA: TGTGCCACCAGCAGAGATATACGGCAGGGGGGCACCGGGGAGCTGTTTTTT

J gene: TRBJ1-3
clone size: NA
D gene: NA
V gene: TRBV7-2
CDR3 protein: CASSLSRAPGNTIYF
CDR3 DNA: TGTGCCAGCAGCTTGTCCAGGGCCCCTGGAAACACCATATATTTT

J gene: TRBJ2-3
clone size: NA
D gene: NA
V gene: TRBV3-1/TRBV3-2
CDR3 protein: CATSQDLESTDTQYF
CDR3 DNA: TGTGCCACCAGCCAAGATCTAGAAAGCACAGATACGCAGTATTTT

J gene: TRBJ1-1
clone size: NA
D gene: NA
V gene: TRBV9
CDR3 protein: CASSVGMNTEAFF
CDR3 DNA: TGTGCCAGCAGCGTAGGTATGAACACTGAAGCTTTCTTT

J gene: TRBJ2-1
clone size: NA
D gene: TRBD2
V gene: TRBV7-2
CDR3 protein: CASSLTSVEQFF
CDR3 DNA: TGTGCCAGCAGCTTAACTAGCGTTGAGCAGTTCTTC

J gene: TRBJ2-3
clone size: once
D gene: NA
V gene: TRBV7-2
CDR3 protein: CASSTSAGGDTQYF
CDR3 DNA: TGTGCCAGCAGCACGTCCGCCGGGGGAGATACGCAGTATTTT

J gene: TRBJ2-1
clone size: NA
D gene: NA
V gene: TRBV19
CDR3 protein: CASAGTRDAHEQFF
CDR3 DNA: TGTGCCAGTGCCGGGACACGTGATGCACATGAGCAGTTCTTC

J gene: TRBJ2-7
clone size: NA
D gene: TRBD2
V gene: TRBV5-1
CDR3 protein: CASSFSSGVPLEQYF
CDR3 DNA: TGCGCCAGCAGCTTTTCTAGCGGGGTACCCCTCGAGCAGTACTTC

J gene: TRBJ1-2
clone size: NA
D gene: TRBD1
V gene: TRBV4-2
CDR3 protein: CASSPQAGTGVGYTF
CDR3 DNA: TGTGCCAGCAGCCCTCAGGCCGGGACAGGAGTTGGCTACACCTTC

J gene: TRBJ1-1
clone size: NA
D gene: NA
V gene: TRBV5-5
CDR3 protein: CASSLGAGNTEAFF
CDR3 DNA: TGTGCCAGCAGCTTGGGGGCGGGGAACACTGAAGCTTTCTTT

J gene: TRBJ2-5
clone size: once
D gene: NA
V gene: TRBV20-1
CDR3 protein: CSASDQQETQYF
CDR3 DNA: TGCAGTGCTAGTGACCAGCAAGAGACCCAGTACTTC

J gene: TRBJ2-5
clone size: NA
D gene: NA
V gene: TRBV28
CDR3 protein: CASSSGSVQTQYF
CDR3 DNA: TGTGCCAGCAGCTCAGGGTCCGTGCAGACCCAGTACTTC

J gene: TRBJ1-4
clone size: NA
D gene: TRBD1
V gene: TRBV5-4
CDR3 protein: CASSTGQGPNEKLFF
CDR3 DNA: TGTGCCAGCAGCACCGGACAGGGTCCTAATGAAAAACTGTTTTTT

J gene: TRBJ1-2
clone size: once
D gene: NA
V gene: TRBV15
CDR3 protein: CATAGPTGRGNGYTF
CDR3 DNA: TGTGCCACCGCCGGACCCACGGGGAGAGGAAATGGCTACACCTTC

J gene: TRBJ1-6
clone size: NA
D gene: TRBD1
V gene: TRBV27
CDR3 protein: CASSPTKTGRTSPLHF
CDR3 DNA: TGTGCCAGCAGCCCAACGAAGACAGGGAGGACATCACCCCTCCACTTT

J gene: TRBJ2-5
clone size: NA
D gene: TRBD1
V gene: TRBV5-8
CDR3 protein: CASSQGTGSQETQYF
CDR3 DNA: TGTGCCAGCAGCCAAGGGACAGGGAGCCAAGAGACCCAGTACTTC

J gene: TRBJ1-1
clone size: NA
D gene: NA
V gene: TRBV6-2/TRBV6-3
CDR3 protein: CASSYSAGPRYTEAFF
CDR3 DNA: TGTGCCAGCAGTTACTCGGCAGGGCCAAGGTACACTGAAGCTTTCTTT

J gene: TRBJ2-5
clone size: NA
D gene: TRBD1
V gene: TRBV5-1
CDR3 protein: CASSSGVTGAEETQYF
CDR3 DNA: TGCGCCAGCTCCAGTGGGGTGACAGGGGCCGAGGAGACCCAGTACTTC

J gene: TRBJ2-7
clone size: few
D gene: TRBD2
V gene: TRBV6-5
CDR3 protein: CASRRGGGTYEQYF
CDR3 DNA: TGTGCCAGCAGGCGCGGGGGGGGAACCTACGAGCAGTACTTC

J gene: TRBJ2-3
clone size: NA
D gene: TRBD2
V gene: TRBV9
CDR3 protein: CASSVGGTSGGDTQYF
CDR3 DNA: TGTGCCAGCAGCGTAGGGGGGACTAGCGGAGGAGATACGCAGTATTTT

J gene: TRBJ2-3
clone size: NA
D gene: NA
V gene: TRBV3-1/TRBV3-2
CDR3 protein: CASSLSGGNTDTQYF
CDR3 DNA: TGTGCCAGCAGCCTTAGCGGAGGGAACACAGATACGCAGTATTTT

J gene: TRBJ2-5
clone size: once
D gene: NA
V gene: TRBV6-1
CDR3 protein: CASSEARWAQETQYF
CDR3 DNA: TGTGCCAGCAGTGAAGCACGATGGGCCCAAGAGACCCAGTACTTC

J gene: TRBJ1-1
clone size: NA
D gene: NA
V gene: TRBV19
CDR3 protein: CASSISGRMNTEAFF
CDR3 DNA: TGTGCCAGTAGTATAAGCGGACGGATGAACACTGAAGCTTTCTTT

J gene: TRBJ1-2
clone size: NA
D gene: NA
V gene: TRBV4-1
CDR3 protein: CASSQDDLRKGYTF
CDR3 DNA: TGCGCCAGCAGCCAAGATGACCTCAGGAAAGGCTACACCTTC

J gene: TRBJ2-5
clone size: NA
D gene: NA
V gene: TRBV3-1/TRBV3-2
CDR3 protein: CASSPSADPRETQYF
CDR3 DNA: TGTGCCAGCAGCCCTTCAGCGGACCCTCGGGAGACCCAGTACTTC

J gene: TRBJ1-3
clone size: NA
D gene: NA
V gene: TRBV21-1
CDR3 protein: CASSNKGHSLGNTIYF
CDR3 DNA: TGTGCCAGCAGCAATAAGGGACACAGCCTTGGAAACACCATATATTTT

J gene: TRBJ1-1
clone size: NA
D gene: TRBD1
V gene: TRBV11-2
CDR3 protein: CASSLTGVAFF
CDR3 DNA: TGTGCCAGCAGCCTGACAGGGGTGGCTTTCTTT

J gene: TRBJ1-6
clone size: NA
D gene: TRBD1
V gene: TRBV2
CDR3 protein: CASSLTGVGSPLHF
CDR3 DNA: TGTGCCAGCAGTTTGACAGGGGTAGGCTCACCCCTCCACTTT

J gene: TRBJ2-2
clone size: NA
D gene: TRBD2
V gene: TRBV4-3
CDR3 protein: CASSQEGSSGGDTGELFF
CDR3 DNA: TGCGCCAGCAGCCAAGAGGGTTCTAGCGGGGGGGACACCGGGGAGCTGTTTTTT

J gene: TRBJ2-5
clone size: NA
D gene: NA
V gene: TRBV5-4
CDR3 protein: CASRVTGTETQYF
CDR3 DNA: TGTGCCAGCAGGGTGACAGGGACTGAGACCCAGTACTTC

J gene: TRBJ1-1
clone size: NA
D gene: NA
V gene: TRBV5-1
CDR3 protein: CASRLTVNTEAFF
CDR3 DNA: TGCGCCAGCAGGTTGACAGTGAACACTGAAGCTTTCTTT

J gene: TRBJ1-5
clone size: NA
D gene: TRBD1
V gene: TRBV5-5
CDR3 protein: CASSETGGLRNQPQHF
CDR3 DNA: TGTGCCAGCAGCGAGACAGGGGGTCTACGCAATCAGCCCCAGCATTTT